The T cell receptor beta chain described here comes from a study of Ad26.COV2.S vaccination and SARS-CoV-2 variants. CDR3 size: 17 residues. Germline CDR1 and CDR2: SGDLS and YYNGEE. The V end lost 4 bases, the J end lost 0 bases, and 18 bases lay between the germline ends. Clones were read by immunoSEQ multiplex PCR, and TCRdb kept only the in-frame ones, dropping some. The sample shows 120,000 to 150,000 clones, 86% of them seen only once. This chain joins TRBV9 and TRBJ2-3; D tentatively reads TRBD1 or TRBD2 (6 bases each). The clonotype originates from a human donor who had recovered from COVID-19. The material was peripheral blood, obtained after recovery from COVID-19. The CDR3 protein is CASSSVPGATSTDTQYF. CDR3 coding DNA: TGTGCCAGCAGCTCCGTCCCGGGGGCCACCAGCACAGATACGCAGTATTTT. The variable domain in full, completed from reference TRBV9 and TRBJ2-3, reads DSGVTQTPKHLITATGQRVTLRCSPRSGDLSVYWYQQSLDQGLQFLIQYYNGEERAKGNILERFSAQQFPDLHSELNLSSLELGDSALYFCASSSVPGATSTDTQYFGPGTRLTVL.